The 21 T cell receptor beta chains given below trace back to one sample, sequenced in a study of monozygotic twins with inflammatory bowel disease. Using the 5' RACE reads, TCRdb records one entry per CDR3 protein without DNA. The listing records 150,000 to 200,000 distinct CDR3 sequences. Sequencing input: blood. Source of these receptors: a human donor with ulcerative colitis or Crohn's disease, or a healthy co-twin of an affected twin (not recorded which).

The rearrangement links TRBV6-2 or TRBV6-3 to TRBJ1-5; the TCRdb D gene call, TRBD1, has no DNA to confirm it. CDR3 size: 15 residues. Germline V lookup: CDR1 MNHEY, CDR2 SVGEGT. The CDR3 protein is CASTPGAGPGQPQHF.

The genes are TRBV28 and TRBJ2-7. The CDR3 spans 12 residues. Germline CDR1 is MDHEN and CDR2 is SYDVKM. The CDR3 sequence is CASSLLIYEQYF.

V gene TRBV6-2 or TRBV6-3 combines with J gene TRBJ1-6; the D gene TCRdb calls, TRBD1, cannot be checked with no DNA. Germline V gives CDR1 MNHEY, CDR2 SVGEGT. The CDR3 is 11 residues long. CDR3 residues: CASSPPVGRPF.

The chain couples TRBV19 to TRBJ2-2; the D call of TRBD2 rests on TCRdb alone, since no DNA is present to check it. The CDR3 is made up of 12 amino acids. In germline, CDR1 is LNHDA, CDR2 SQIVND (reference sequence). CDR3 amino acids: CASREGIGELFF. The variable domain in full, with the rest retrieved from reference TRBV19 and TRBJ2-2, is DGGITQSPKYLFRKEGQNVTLSCEQNLNHDAMYWYRQDPGQGLRLIYYSQIVNDFQKGDIAEGYSVSREKKESFPLTVTSAQKNPTAFYLCASREGIGELFFGEGSRLTVL.

The V and J genes are TRBV12-3 or TRBV12-4 and TRBJ2-7; the D call from TCRdb, TRBD2, cannot be confirmed without DNA. The CDR3 spans 14 residues. The CDR3 reads CASSPPGRPYEQYF.

This chain joins TRBV24-1 and TRBJ2-3; TCRdb returns TRBD1, unconfirmable since there is no DNA. CDR1 and CDR2 from the germline V gene are KGHDR and SFDVKD. The CDR3 runs to 12 residues. CDR3 sequence: CATSRQGGTQYF.

This chain links TRBV4-3 with TRBJ1-1; TCRdb picks TRBD1, but there is no DNA to check that call. Germline V gene data show CDR1 as LGHNA and CDR2 as YSLEER. This CDR3 region has 13 residues. CDR3 amino acids: CASSPRLQGRAFF.

This chain links TRBV11-3 with TRBJ2-1; with no DNA, the TCRdb D assignment of TRBD1 cannot be verified. CDR1 SGHNT and CDR2 YENEEA come from the germline V gene. The CDR3 runs to 12 residues. CDR3: CASSPWRGEQFF. The full variable domain, rest sourced from reference TRBV11-3 and TRBJ2-1, is EAGVVQSPRYKIIEKKQPVAFWCNPISGHNTLYWYLQNLGQGPELLIRYENEEAVDDSQLPKDRFSAERLKGVDSTLKIQPAELGDSAVYLCASSPWRGEQFFGPGTRLTVL.

This chain links TRBV19 with TRBJ2-7; TCRdb's D gene call, TRBD2, goes unchecked for lack of DNA. Germline lookup yields CDR1 LNHDA and CDR2 SQIVND (reference sequence). The CDR3 spans 15 residues. CDR3: CASSIAAGPFYEQYF.

The V and J genes are TRBV19 and TRBJ2-1; TCRdb lists TRBD1, though no DNA is available to test this call. This CDR3 spans 14 amino acids. From germline, CDR1 is LNHDA and CDR2 SQIVND (reference sequence). The CDR3 here is CASTGQGVGNEQFF.

The CDR3: CASSADLNTGELFF. This chain connects TRBV5-4 to TRBJ2-2. The CDR3 extends over 14 amino acids. CDR1 is SGHNT, CDR2 YYREEE, per germline (reference sequence).

The CDR3 spells CASSPRRGDNTGELFF. The chain is built from TRBV9 and TRBJ2-2; checking the TCRdb D call of TRBD1 is not possible without DNA. There are 16 residues in the CDR3. Germline values: CDR1 SGDLS, CDR2 YYNGEE.

The chain combines TRBV12-3 or TRBV12-4 with TRBJ2-7. CDR3 size: 15 residues. This CDR3 is CASSLMLTNYHEQYF.

The chain links TRBV14 to TRBJ2-2; as DNA is missing, the TRBD1 call by TCRdb cannot be tested. CDR1 and CDR2 from the germline V gene are SGHDN and FVKESK. This CDR3 has 16 residues. The CDR3 spells CASSQIATGSTGELFF.

V and J are TRBV27 and TRBJ2-7; TCRdb's D call, TRBD2, is unchecked because there is no DNA. The germline gives CDR1 MNHEY, CDR2 SMNVEV (reference sequence). The CDR3 has 15 residues. The CDR3: CASSSDWRGRYEQYF.

This chain links TRBV6-2 or TRBV6-3 with TRBJ2-2; the TRBD2 assignment by TCRdb is unverifiable without DNA. The CDR3 covers 15 residues. Germline loops: CDR1 MNHEY, CDR2 SVGEGT. The CDR3 reads CASTFSGTNTGELFF.

The V and J genes are TRBV7-9 and TRBJ1-3. The CDR3 is 15 residues long. The V gene's germline CDR1 is SEHNR and CDR2 FQNEAQ (reference sequence). CDR3 in amino acids: CASSLDSYSGNTIYF.

The genes are TRBV27 and TRBJ1-1; TCRdb lists TRBD1, though no DNA is available to test this call. This CDR3 region has 16 residues. Germline V gives CDR1 MNHEY, CDR2 SMNVEV (reference sequence). CDR3 protein: CASSPGQGRWETEAFF.

The chain uses TRBV2 and TRBJ2-7. In germline, CDR1 is SNHLY, CDR2 FYNNEI. This CDR3 spans 13 amino acids. CDR3 sequence reads: CAPAGFNGVEQYF. Full variable domain (missing parts from reference TRBV2 and TRBJ2-7): EPEVTQTPSHQVTQMGQEVILRCVPISNHLYFYWYRQILGQKVEFLVSFYNNEISEKSEIFDDQFSVERPDGSNFTLKIRSTKLEDSAMYFCAPAGFNGVEQYFGPGTRLTVT.

The rearrangement links TRBV7-2 to TRBJ2-5; checking the TCRdb D call of TRBD1 is not possible without DNA. CDR1 and CDR2 from the germline V gene are SGHTA and FQGNSA. This CDR3 region has 16 residues. The CDR3 protein is CASSNRGRVGHETQYF.

The chain links TRBV7-2 to TRBJ2-7; as DNA is missing, the TRBD2 call by TCRdb cannot be tested. Germline CDR1 is SGHTA and CDR2 is FQGNSA. The CDR3 covers 14 residues. CDR3 region: CASSLLVGSYEQYF.